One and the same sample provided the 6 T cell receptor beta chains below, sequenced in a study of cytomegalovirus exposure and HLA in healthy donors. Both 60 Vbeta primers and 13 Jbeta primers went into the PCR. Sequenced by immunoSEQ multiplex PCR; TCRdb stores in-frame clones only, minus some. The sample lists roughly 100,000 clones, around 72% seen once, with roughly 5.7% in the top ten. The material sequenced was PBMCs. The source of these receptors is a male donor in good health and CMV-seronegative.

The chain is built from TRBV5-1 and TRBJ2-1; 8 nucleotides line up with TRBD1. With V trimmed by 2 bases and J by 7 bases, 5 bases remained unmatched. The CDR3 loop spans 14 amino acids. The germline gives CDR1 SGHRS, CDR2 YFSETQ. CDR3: CASSFQGARNEQFF. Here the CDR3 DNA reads TGCGCCAGCAGCTTCCAGGGGGCGCGGAATGAGCAGTTCTTC.

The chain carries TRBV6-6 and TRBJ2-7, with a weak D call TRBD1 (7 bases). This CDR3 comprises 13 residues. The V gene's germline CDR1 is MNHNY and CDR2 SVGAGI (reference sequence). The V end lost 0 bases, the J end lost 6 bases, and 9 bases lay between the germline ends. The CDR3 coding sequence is TGTGCCAGCAGTTACTCGGAGGGGGCCGAGCAGTACTTC. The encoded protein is CASSYSEGAEQYF.

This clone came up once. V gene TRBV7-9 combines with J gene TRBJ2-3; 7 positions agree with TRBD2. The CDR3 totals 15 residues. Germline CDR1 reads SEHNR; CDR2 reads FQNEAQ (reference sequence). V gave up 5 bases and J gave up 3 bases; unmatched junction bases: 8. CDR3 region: CASSLNTGGTDTQYF. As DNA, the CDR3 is TGTGCCAGCAGCCTAAATACGGGAGGTACAGATACGCAGTATTTT. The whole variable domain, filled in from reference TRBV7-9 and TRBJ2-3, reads DTGVSQNPRHKITKRGQNVTFRCDPISEHNRLYWYRQTLGQGPEFLTYFQNEAQLEKSRLLSDRFSAERPKGSFSTLEIQRTEQGDSAMYLCASSLNTGGTDTQYFGPGTRLTVL.

CDR3 DNA: TGTGCCAGTAGTATTTTAAGGTCCAGCGGCAGGGGGAACACTGAAGCTTTCTTT. It is translated as CASSILRSSGRGNTEAFF. The V gene is TRBV19, the J gene TRBJ1-1; D perhaps matches TRBD1 (6 bases). The CDR3 length is 18 residues. CDR1 and CDR2 (germline): LNHDA, SQIVND (reference sequence). Deletions cut 3 bases from V and 1 base from J, with 21 bases between.

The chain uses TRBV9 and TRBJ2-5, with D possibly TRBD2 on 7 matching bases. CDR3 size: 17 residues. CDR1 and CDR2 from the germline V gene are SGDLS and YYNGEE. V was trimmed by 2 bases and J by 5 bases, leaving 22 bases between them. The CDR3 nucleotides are TGTGCCAGCAGCGTGTTTGCGGGAGAGGCAAGGGGGGAGACCCAGTACTTC. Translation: CASSVFAGEARGETQYF.

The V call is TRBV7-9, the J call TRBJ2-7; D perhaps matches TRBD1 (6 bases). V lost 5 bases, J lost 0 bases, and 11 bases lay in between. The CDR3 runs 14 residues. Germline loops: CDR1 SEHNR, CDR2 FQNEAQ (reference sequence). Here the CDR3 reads CASSPQGSSYEQYF. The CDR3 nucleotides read TGTGCCAGCAGCCCTCAGGGGAGCTCCTACGAGCAGTACTTC.